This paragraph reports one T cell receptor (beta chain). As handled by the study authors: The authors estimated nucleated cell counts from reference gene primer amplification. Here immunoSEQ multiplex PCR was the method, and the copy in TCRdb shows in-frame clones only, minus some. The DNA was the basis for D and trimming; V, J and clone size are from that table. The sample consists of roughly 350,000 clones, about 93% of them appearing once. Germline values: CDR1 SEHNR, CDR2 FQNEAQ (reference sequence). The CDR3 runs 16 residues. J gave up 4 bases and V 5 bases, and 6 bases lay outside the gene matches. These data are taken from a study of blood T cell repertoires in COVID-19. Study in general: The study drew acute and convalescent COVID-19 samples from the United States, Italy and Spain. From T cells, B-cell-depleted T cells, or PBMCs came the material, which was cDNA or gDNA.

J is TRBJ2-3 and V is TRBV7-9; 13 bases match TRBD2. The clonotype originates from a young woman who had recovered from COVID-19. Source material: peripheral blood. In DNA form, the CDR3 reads TGTGCCAGCAGCCGAGGGACTAGCGGGATATCAGATACGCAGTATTTT. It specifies CASSRGTSGISDTQYF.